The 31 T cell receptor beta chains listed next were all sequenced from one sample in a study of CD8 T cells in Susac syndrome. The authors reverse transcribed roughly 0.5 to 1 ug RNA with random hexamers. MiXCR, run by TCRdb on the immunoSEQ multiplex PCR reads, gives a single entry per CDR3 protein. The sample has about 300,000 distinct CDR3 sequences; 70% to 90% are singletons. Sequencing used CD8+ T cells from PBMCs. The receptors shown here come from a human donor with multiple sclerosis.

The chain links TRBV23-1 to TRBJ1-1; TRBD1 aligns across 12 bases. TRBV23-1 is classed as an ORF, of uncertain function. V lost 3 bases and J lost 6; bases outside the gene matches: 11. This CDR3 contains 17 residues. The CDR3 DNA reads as TGCGCCAGCAGTCAGAGGGGGACAGGGGGCGTCTTCTCTGAAGCTTTCTTT. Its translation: CASSQRGTGGVFSEAFF.

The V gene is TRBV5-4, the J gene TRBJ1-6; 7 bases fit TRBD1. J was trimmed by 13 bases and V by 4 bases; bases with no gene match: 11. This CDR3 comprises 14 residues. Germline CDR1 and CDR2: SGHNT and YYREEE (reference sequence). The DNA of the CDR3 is TGTGCCAGCAGCACGGTGGGGACAGCGGGGCCCCTCCACTTT. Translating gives CASSTVGTAGPLHF.

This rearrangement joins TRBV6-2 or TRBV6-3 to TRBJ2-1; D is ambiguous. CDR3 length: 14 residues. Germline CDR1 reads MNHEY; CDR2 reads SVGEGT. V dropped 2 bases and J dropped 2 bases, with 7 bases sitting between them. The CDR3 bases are TGTGCCAGCAGTTACGATAGGGCCTACAATGAGCAGTTCTTC. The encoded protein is CASSYDRAYNEQFF.

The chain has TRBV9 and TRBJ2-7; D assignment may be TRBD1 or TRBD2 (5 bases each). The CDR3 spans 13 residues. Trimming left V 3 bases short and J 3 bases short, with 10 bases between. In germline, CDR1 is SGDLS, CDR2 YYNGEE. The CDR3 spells CASSDGTDYEQYF. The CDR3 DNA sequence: TGTGCCAGCAGCGATGGGACGGACTACGAGCAGTACTTC.

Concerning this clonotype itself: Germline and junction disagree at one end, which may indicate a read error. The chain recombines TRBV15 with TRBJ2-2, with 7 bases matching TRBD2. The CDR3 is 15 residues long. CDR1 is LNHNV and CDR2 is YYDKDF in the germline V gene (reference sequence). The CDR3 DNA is TGTGCCACCGGCAGGGAGGGCCCGAACACCGGGGAGCTGTTTTTT. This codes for CATGREGPNTGELFF.

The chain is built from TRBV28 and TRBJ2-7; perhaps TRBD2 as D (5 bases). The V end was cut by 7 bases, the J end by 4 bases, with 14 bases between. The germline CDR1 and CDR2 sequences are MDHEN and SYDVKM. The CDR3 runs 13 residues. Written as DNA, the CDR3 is TGTGCCAGCACCCCGGCGGGCGGATACGAGCAGTACTTC. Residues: CASTPAGGYEQYF. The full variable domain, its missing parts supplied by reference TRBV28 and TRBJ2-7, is DVKVTQSSRYLVKRTGEKVFLECVQDMDHENMFWYRQDPGLGLRLIYFSYDVKMKEKGDIPEGYSVSREKKERFSLILESASTNQTSMYLCASTPAGGYEQYFGPGTRLTVT.

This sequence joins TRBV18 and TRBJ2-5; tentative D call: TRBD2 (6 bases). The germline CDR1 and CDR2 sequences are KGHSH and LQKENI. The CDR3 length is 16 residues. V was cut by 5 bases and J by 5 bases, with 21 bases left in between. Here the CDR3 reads CASSTSEGPKGETQYF. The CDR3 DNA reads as TGTGCCAGCTCAACATCGGAGGGACCTAAGGGGGAGACCCAGTACTTC.

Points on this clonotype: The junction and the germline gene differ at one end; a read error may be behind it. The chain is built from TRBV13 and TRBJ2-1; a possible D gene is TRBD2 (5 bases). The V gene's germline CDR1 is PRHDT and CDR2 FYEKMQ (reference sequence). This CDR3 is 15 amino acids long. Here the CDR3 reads CASSLFVLANNEQLF. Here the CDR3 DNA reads TGTGCCAGCAGCTTATTCGTGCTAGCTAACAATGAGCAGCTCTTC.

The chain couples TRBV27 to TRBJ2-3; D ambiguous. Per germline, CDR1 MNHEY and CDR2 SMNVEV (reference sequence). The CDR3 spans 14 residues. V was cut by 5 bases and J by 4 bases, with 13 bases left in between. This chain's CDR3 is CASSPPMVPDTQYF. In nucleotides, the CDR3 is TGTGCCAGCAGTCCTCCGATGGTCCCAGATACGCAGTATTTT.

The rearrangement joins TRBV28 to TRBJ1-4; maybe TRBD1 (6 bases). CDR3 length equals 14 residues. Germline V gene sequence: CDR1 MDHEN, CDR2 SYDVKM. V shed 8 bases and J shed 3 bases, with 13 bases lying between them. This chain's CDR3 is CASCPQGSNEKLFF. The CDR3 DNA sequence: TGTGCCAGCTGCCCACAGGGATCTAATGAAAAACTGTTTTTT.

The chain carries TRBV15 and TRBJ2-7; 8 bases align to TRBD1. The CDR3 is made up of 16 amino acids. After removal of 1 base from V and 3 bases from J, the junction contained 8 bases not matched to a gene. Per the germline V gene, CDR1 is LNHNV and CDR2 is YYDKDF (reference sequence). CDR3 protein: CATSRAFGQGNYEQYF. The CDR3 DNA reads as TGTGCCACCAGCAGAGCATTCGGACAGGGAAACTACGAGCAGTACTTC.

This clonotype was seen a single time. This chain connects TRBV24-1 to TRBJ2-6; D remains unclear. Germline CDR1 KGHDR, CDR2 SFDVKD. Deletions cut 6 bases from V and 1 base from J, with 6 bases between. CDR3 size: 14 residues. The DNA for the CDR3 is TGTGCCACCAGTCCTGGGTCTGGGGCCAACGTCCTGACTTTC. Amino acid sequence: CATSPGSGANVLTF.

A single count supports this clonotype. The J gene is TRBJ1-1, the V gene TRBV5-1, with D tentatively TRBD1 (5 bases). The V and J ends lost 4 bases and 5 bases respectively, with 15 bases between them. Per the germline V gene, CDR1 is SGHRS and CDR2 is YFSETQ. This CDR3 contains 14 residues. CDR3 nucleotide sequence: TGCGCCAGCAGCCCGCTGGGGTCAGGGACTGAAGCTTTCTTT. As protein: CASSPLGSGTEAFF.

CDR3 nucleotides: TGTGCCAGCAGCCCAAGAGACAGGAACTCCTACAATGAGCAGTTCTTC. Its protein is CASSPRDRNSYNEQFF. The V and J genes are TRBV7-9 and TRBJ2-1; the D gene is possibly TRBD1 (6 bases). Germline V gene sequence: CDR1 SEHNR, CDR2 FQNEAQ (reference sequence). This CDR3 has 16 residues. V dropped 5 bases and J dropped 0 bases, with 14 bases sitting between them.

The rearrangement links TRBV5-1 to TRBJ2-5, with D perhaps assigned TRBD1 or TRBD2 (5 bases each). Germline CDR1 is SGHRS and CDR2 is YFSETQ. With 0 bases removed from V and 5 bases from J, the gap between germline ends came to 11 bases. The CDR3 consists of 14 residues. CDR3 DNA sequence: TGCGCCAGCAGCTTGGCCGAAGGGGAGGAGACCCAGTACTTC. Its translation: CASSLAEGEETQYF.

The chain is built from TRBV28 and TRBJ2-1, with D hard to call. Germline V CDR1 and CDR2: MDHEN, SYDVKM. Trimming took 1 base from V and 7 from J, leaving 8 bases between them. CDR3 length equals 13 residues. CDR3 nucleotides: TGTGCCAGCAGTTTATCTGGGCAAAATGAGCAGTTCTTC. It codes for CASSLSGQNEQFF.

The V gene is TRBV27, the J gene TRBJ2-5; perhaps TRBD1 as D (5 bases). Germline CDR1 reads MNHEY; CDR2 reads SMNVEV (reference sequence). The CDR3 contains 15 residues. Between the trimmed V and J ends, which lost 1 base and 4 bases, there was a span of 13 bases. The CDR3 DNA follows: TGTGCCAGCAGTTTATATCCAGGGATCTCAGAGACCCAGTACTTC. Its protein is CASSLYPGISETQYF.

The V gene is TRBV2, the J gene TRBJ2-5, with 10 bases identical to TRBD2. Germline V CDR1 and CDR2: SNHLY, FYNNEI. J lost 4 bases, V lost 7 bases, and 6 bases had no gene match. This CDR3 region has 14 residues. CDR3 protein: CASKTLAGGETQYF. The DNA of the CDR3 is TGTGCCAGCAAAACTTTAGCGGGAGGAGAGACCCAGTACTTC.

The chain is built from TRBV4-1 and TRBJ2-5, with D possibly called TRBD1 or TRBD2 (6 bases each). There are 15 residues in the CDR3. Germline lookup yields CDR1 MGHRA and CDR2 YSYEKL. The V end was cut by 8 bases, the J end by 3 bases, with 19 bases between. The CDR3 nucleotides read TGCGCCAGCGGACAGACTAGTAGGGTCGAAGAGACCCAGTACTTC. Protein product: CASGQTSRVEETQYF.

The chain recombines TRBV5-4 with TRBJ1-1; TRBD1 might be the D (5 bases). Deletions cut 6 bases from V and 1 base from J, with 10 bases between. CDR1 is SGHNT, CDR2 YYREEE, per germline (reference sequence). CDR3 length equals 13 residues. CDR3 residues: CASIGAQNTEAFF. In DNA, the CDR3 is TGTGCCAGCATAGGGGCGCAGAACACTGAAGCTTTCTTT.

The CDR3 is CASSLNGGASYEQYF. The CDR3 DNA follows: TGTGCCAGCAGTTTAAATGGCGGGGCCTCCTACGAGCAGTACTTC. The V call is TRBV27, the J call TRBJ2-7; a weak D match, TRBD2 (6 bases). This CDR3 is built from 15 residues. Germline values: CDR1 MNHEY, CDR2 SMNVEV (reference sequence). Between the trimmed V and J ends, which lost 2 bases and 0 bases, there was a span of 11 bases.

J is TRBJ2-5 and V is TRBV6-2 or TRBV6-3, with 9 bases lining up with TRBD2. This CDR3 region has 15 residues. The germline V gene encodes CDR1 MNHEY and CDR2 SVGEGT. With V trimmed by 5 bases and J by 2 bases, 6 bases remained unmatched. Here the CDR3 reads CASSETSGYQETQYF. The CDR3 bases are TGTGCCAGCAGTGAGACTAGCGGATATCAAGAGACCCAGTACTTC.

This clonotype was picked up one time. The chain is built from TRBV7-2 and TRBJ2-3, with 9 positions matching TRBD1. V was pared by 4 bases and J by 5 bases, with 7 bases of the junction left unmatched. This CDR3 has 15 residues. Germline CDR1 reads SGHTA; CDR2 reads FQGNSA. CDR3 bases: TGTGCCAGCAGCTCAACAGGGGGCTCGGGAGATACGCAGTATTTT. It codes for CASSSTGGSGDTQYF. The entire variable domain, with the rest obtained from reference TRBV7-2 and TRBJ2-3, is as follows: GAGVSQSPSNKVTEKGKDVELRCDPISGHTALYWYRQSLGQGLEFLIYFQGNSAPDKSGLPSDRFSAERTGGSVSTLTIQRTQQEDSAVYLCASSSTGGSGDTQYFGPGTRLTVL.

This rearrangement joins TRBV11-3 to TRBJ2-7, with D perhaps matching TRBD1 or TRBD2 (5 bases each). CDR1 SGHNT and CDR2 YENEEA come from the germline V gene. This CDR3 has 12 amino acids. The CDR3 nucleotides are TGTGCTCTTCCCCGGGGCGAGCACGAGCAGTACTTC. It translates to CALPRGEHEQYF.

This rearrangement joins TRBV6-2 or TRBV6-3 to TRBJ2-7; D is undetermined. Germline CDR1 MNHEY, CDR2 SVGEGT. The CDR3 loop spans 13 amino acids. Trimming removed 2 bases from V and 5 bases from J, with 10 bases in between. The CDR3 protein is CASSYLEVDEQYF. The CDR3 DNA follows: TGTGCCAGCAGTTACCTTGAGGTGGACGAGCAGTACTTC.

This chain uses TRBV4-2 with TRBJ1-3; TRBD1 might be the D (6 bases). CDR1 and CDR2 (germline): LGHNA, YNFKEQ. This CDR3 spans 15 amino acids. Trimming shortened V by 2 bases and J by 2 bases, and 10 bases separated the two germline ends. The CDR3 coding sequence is TGTGCCAGCAGCCAAAACCACAGGGCTGGAAACACCATATATTTT. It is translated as CASSQNHRAGNTIYF.

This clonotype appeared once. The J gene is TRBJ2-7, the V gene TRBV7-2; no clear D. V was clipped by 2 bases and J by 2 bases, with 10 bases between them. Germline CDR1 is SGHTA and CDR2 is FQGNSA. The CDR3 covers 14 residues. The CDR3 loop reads CASSLWWGTYEQYF. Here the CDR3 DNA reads TGTGCCAGCAGCTTATGGTGGGGAACCTACGAGCAGTACTTC.

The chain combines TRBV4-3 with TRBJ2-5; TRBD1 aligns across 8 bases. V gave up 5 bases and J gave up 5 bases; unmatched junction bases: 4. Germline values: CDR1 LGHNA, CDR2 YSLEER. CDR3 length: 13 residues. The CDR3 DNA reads TGCGCCAGCAGCTCGACAGGGGCGGAGACCCAGTACTTC. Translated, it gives CASSSTGAETQYF.

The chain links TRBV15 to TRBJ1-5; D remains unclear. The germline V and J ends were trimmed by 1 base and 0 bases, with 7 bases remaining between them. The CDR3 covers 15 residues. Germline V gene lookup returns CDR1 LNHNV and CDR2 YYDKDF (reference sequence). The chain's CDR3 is CATSRGRFSNQPQHF. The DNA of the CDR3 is TGTGCCACCAGCAGAGGACGTTTTAGCAATCAGCCCCAGCATTTT.

CDR3 region: CASSPTQGNYGYTF. Here the CDR3 DNA reads TGTGCCAGCAGTCCTACACAGGGCAACTATGGCTACACCTTC. The chain employs TRBV28 and TRBJ1-2, with D maybe TRBD1 (6 bases). The CDR3 extends over 14 amino acids. Germline assignment: CDR1 MDHEN and CDR2 SYDVKM. The V end was cut by 5 bases, the J end by 2 bases, with 12 bases between.

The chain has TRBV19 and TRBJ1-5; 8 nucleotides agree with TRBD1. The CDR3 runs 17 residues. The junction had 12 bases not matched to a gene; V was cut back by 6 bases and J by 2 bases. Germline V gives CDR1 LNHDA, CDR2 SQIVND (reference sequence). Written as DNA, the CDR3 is TGTGCCAGTAGGGAGGGACAGGAACCTAGGGGCAATCAGCCCCAGCATTTT. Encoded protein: CASREGQEPRGNQPQHF.